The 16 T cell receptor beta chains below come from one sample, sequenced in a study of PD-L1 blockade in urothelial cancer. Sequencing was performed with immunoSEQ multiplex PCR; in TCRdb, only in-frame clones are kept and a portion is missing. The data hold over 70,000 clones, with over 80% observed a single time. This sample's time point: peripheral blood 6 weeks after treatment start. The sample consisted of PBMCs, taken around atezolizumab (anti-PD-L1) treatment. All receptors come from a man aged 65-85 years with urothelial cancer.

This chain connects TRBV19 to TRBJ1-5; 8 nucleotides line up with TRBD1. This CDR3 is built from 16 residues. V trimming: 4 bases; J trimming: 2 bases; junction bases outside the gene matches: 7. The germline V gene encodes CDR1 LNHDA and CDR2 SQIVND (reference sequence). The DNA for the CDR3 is TGTGCCAGTAGTAGCCCGACAGGGGCCGGCAATCAGCCCCAGCATTTT. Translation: CASSSPTGAGNQPQHF.

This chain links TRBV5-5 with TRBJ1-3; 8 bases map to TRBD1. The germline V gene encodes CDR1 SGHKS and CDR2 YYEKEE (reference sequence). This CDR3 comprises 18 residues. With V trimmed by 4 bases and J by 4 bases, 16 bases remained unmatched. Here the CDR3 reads CASSRDTAPGGKGNTIYF. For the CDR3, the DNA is TGTGCCAGCAGCCGCGACACTGCCCCAGGGGGCAAAGGAAACACCATATATTTT. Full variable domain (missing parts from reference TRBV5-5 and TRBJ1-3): DAGVTQSPTHLIKTRGQQVTLRCSPISGHKSVSWYQQVLGQGPQFIFQYYEKEERGRGNFPDRFSARQFPNYSSELNVNALLLGDSALYLCASSRDTAPGGKGNTIYFGEGSWLTVV.

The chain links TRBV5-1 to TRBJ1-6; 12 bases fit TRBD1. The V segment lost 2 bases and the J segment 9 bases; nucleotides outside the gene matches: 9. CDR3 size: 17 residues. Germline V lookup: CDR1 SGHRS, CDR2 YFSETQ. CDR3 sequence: CASSLSGTGGAGSPLHF. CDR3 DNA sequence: TGCGCCAGCAGCTTATCCGGGACAGGGGGCGCGGGTTCACCCCTCCACTTT. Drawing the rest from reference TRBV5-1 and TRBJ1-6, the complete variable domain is KAGVTQTPRYLIKTRGQQVTLSCSPISGHRSVSWYQQTPGQGLQFLFEYFSETQRNKGNFPGRFSGRQFSNSRSEMNVSTLELGDSALYLCASSLSGTGGAGSPLHFGNGTRLTVT.

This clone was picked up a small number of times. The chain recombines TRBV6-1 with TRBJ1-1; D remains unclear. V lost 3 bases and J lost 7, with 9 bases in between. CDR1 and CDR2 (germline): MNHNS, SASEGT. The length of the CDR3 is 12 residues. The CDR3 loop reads CASSETTFEAFF. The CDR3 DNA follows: TGTGCCAGCAGTGAGACGACTTTTGAAGCTTTCTTT.

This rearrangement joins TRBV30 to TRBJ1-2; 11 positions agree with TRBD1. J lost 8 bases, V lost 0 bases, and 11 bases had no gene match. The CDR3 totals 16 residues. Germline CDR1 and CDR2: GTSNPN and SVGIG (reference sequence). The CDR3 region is CAWSVSPGQGARGYTF. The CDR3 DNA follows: TGTGCCTGGAGTGTAAGCCCAGGACAGGGGGCGAGAGGCTACACCTTC.

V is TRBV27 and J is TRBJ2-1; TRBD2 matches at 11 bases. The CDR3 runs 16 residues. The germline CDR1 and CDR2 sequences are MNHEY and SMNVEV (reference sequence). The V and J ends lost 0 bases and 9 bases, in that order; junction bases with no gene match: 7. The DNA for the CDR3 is TGTGCCAGCAGTTTATCCAGAATAGCGGGGGGGCGTGAGCAGTTCTTC. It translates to CASSLSRIAGGREQFF.

CDR3 bases: TGCGCCAGCAGCCGGACAGGGAACACTGAAGCTTTCTTT. Protein sequence: CASSRTGNTEAFF. V and J are TRBV5-1 and TRBJ1-1, with 7 bases that match TRBD1. The junction had 1 base not matched to a gene; V was cut back by 4 bases and J by 1 base. Germline loops: CDR1 SGHRS, CDR2 YFSETQ. The CDR3 consists of 13 residues.

CDR3 nucleotide sequence: TGCGCCAGCAGCCATGAAGAGATCCGGAGGGCGAGGGGCACAGATACGCAGTATTTT. Its protein product is CASSHEEIRRARGTDTQYF. The chain couples TRBV4-3 to TRBJ2-3, with D perhaps matching TRBD2 (6 bases). Germline V CDR1 and CDR2: LGHNA, YSLEER. This CDR3 contains 19 residues. V was pared by 3 bases and J by 1 base, with 23 bases between.

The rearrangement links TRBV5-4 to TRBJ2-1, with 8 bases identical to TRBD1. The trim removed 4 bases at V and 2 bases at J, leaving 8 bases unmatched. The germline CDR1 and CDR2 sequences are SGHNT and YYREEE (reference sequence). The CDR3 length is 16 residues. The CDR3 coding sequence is TGTGCCAGCAGCCCGGGCCCAGGGGGCCCCTACAATGAGCAGTTCTTC. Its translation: CASSPGPGGPYNEQFF. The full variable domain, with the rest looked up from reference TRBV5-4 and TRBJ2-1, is ETGVTQSPTHLIKTRGQQVTLRCSSQSGHNTVSWYQQALGQGPQFIFQYYREEENGRGNFPPRFSGLQFPNYSSELNVNALELDDSALYLCASSPGPGGPYNEQFFGPGTRLTVL.

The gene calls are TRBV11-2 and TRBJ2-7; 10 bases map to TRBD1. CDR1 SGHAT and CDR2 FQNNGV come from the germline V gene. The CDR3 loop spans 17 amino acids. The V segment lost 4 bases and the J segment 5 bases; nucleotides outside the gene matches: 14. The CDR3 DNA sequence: TGTGCCAGCAGCTCCACTCCTCCCGGGACAGGGGTGCACGAGCAGTACTTC. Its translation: CASSSTPPGTGVHEQYF.

The CDR3 spells CASLRQGDQPQHF. The CDR3 nucleotides read TGTGCCTCTCTACGACAGGGCGATCAGCCCCAGCATTTT. The chain carries TRBV6-1 and TRBJ1-5; TRBD1 matches 7 bases. The CDR3 length is 13 residues. Germline V gene sequence: CDR1 MNHNS, CDR2 SASEGT. Unmatched junction bases numbered 9, after V lost 11 bases and J lost 5 bases.

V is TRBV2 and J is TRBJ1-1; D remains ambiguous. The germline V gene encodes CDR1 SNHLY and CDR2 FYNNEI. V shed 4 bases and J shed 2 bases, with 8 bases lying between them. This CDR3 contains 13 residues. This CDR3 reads CASSVQANTEAFF. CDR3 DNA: TGTGCCAGCAGTGTGCAGGCCAACACTGAAGCTTTCTTT.

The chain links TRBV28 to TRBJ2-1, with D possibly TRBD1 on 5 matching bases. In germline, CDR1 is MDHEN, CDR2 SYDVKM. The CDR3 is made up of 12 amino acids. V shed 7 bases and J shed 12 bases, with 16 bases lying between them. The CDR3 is CASNHPQGAQFF. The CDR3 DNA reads TGTGCCAGCAACCACCCACAAGGGGCGCAGTTCTTC.

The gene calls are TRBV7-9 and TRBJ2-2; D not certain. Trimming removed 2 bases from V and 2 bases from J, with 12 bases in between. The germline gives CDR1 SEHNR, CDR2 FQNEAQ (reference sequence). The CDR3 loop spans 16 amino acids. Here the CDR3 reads CASSLSGGPNTGELFF. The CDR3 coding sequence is TGTGCCAGCAGCTTAAGTGGCGGTCCCAACACCGGGGAGCTGTTTTTT.

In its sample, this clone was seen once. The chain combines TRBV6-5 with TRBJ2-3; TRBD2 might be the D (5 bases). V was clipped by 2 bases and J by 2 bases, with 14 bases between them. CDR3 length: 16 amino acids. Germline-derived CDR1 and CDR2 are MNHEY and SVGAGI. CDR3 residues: CASSYTRGSVTDTQYF. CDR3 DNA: TGTGCCAGCAGTTACACGCGCGGGTCCGTCACAGATACGCAGTATTTT.

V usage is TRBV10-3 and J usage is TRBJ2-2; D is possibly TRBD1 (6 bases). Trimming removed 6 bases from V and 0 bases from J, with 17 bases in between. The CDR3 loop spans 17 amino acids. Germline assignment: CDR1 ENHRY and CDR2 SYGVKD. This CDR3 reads CAIRRSLGTTNTGELFF. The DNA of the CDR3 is TGTGCCATCAGGCGATCCCTCGGGACAACGAACACCGGGGAGCTGTTTTTT.